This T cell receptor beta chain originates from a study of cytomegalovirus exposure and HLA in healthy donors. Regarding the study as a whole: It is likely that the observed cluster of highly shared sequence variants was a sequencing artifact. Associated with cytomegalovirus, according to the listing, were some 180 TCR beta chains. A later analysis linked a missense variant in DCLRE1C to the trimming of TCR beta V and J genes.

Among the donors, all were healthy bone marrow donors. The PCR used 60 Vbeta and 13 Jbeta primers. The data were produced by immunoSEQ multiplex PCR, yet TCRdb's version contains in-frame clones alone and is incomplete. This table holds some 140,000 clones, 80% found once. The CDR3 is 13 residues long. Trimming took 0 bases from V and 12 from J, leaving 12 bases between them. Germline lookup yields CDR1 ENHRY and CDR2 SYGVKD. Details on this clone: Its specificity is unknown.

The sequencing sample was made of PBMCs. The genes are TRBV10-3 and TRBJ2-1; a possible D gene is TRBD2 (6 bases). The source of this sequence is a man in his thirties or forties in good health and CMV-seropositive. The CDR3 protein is CAISESGTSPQFF. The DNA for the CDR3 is TGTGCCATCAGTGAGTCTGGGACTTCCCCGCAGTTCTTC.